This T cell receptor beta chain was obtained from a study of blood T cell repertoires in COVID-19. The wider study: Sites across the United States, Italy and Spain contributed samples from acute and convalescent COVID-19.

Authors' processing steps: From reference gene primer amplification, estimates of nucleated cell counts were derived. Profiling relied on immunoSEQ multiplex PCR, and the TCRdb table lists in-frame clones only, not all of them. Clone size and V and J calls were adopted from that table, with D and trimming inferred from the DNA. The repertoire holds under 100,000 clones, with roughly 89% as singletons. Material: peripheral blood. The TCR was taken from a man in his 60s with COVID-19, enrolled during active disease.

CDR3 nucleotide sequence: TGTGCCAGCAGCAAAATTTGGGCCGGGAGAGGCGAGCAGTACTTC. It codes for CASSKIWAGRGEQYF. V usage is TRBV21-1 and J usage is TRBJ2-7; the D call in the table, TRBD2, was not verified against the DNA. TRBV21-1 is labeled a pseudogene. The CDR3 has 15 amino acids.